What follows describes a single T cell receptor (beta chain). The PCR had 60 Vbeta and 13 Jbeta primers. Method: immunoSEQ multiplex PCR; TCRdb's copy keeps in-frame clones and lacks some. The sample lists 90,000 to 120,000 clones, roughly 83% occurring once. The sample belongs to a study of cytomegalovirus exposure and HLA in healthy donors. Input material: PBMCs. The source of this sequence is a female donor in good health and CMV-seropositive.

CDR3 nucleotide sequence: TGTGCCAGCAGCGTCCCGGGACTGACGAACACCGGGGAGCTGTTTTTT. As protein: CASSVPGLTNTGELFF. The chain uses TRBV7-8 and TRBJ2-2, with D perhaps TRBD2 (6 bases). The ends were cut back, 5 bases at V and 0 bases at J, with 13 bases in the middle. CDR3 length: 16 amino acids. The germline gives CDR1 SGHVS, CDR2 FQNEAQ.